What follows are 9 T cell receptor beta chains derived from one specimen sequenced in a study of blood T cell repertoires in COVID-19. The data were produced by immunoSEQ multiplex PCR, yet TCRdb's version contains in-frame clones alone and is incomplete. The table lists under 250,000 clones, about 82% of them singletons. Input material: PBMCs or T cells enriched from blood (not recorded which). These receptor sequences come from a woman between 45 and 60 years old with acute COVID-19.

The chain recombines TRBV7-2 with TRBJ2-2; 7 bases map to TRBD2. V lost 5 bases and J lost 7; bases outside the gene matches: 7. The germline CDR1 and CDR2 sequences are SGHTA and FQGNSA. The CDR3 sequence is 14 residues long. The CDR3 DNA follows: TGTGCCAGCAGCCAGAGGGGAGGGGACGGGGAGCTGTTTTTT. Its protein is CASSQRGGDGELFF. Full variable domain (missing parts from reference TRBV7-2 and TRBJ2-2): GAGVSQSPSNKVTEKGKDVELRCDPISGHTALYWYRQSLGQGLEFLIYFQGNSAPDKSGLPSDRFSAERTGGSVSTLTIQRTQQEDSAVYLCASSQRGGDGELFFGEGSRLTVL.

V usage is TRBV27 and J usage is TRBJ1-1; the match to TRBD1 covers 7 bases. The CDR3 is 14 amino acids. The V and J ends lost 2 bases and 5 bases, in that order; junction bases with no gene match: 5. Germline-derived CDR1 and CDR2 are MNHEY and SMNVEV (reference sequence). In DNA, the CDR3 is TGTGCCAGCAGTTTAGTTACAGGGGCTACTGAAGCTTTCTTT. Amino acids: CASSLVTGATEAFF.

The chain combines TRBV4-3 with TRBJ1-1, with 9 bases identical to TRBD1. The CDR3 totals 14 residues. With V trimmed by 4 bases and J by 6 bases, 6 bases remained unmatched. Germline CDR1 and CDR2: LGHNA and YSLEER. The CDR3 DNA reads TGCGCCAGCAGCCTAACCCGACAGGGGGCTGAAGCTTTCTTT. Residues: CASSLTRQGAEAFF.

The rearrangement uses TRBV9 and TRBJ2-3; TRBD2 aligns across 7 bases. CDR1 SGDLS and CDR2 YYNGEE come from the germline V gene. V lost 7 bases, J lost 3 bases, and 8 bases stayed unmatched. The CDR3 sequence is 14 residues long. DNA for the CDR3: TGTGCCAGCCACCCGGGGGAGGGGACAGATACGCAGTATTTT. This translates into CASHPGEGTDTQYF.

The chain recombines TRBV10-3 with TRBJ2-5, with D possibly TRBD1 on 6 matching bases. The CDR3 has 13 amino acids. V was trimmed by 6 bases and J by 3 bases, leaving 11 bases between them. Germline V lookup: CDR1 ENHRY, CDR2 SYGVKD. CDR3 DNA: TGTGCCATCAGGGCAGGGGCCGAAGAGACCCAGTACTTC. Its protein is CAIRAGAEETQYF.

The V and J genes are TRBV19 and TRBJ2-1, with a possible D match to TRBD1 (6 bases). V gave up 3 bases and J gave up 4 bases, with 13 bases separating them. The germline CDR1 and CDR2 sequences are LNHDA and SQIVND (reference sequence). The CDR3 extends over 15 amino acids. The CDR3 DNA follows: TGTGCCAGTAGTATGTTAGGGGGTCAATACAATGAGCAGTTCTTC. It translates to CASSMLGGQYNEQFF.

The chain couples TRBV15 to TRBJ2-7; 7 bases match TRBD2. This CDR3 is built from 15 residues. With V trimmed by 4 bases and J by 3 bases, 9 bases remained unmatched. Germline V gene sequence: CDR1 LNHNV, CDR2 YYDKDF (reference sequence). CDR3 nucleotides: TGTGCCACCAGCACCATCCGGGGGGACCTCTACGAGCAGTACTTC. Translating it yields CATSTIRGDLYEQYF.

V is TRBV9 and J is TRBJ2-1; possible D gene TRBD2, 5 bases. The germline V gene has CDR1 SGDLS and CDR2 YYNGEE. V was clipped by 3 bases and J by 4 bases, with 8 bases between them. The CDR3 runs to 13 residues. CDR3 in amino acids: CASSGTPYNEQFF. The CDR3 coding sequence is TGTGCCAGCAGCGGGACTCCTTACAATGAGCAGTTCTTC.

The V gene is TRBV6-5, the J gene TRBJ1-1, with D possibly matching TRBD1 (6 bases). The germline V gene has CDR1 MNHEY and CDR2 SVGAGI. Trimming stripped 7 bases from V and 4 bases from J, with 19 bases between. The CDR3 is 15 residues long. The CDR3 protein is CASNTQGFLGTEAFF. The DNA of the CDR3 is TGTGCCAGCAATACACAGGGTTTTTTGGGCACTGAAGCTTTCTTT.